This T cell receptor beta chain was sequenced for a study of vaccination effects on CD4 cells after COVID-19. To note about this clone: Antigen unknown.

In the ViraFEST assay, antigen-specific CD4+ clonotypes were identified by expansion after peptide-pool stimulation. CD4+ T cells were isolated after less than 13 days of culture. Vaccinees lacked prior SARS-CoV-2 infection and tested negative for nucleocapsid antibodies. TCRdb's copy holds only in-frame clones and misses some; the assay was immunoSEQ multiplex PCR. The sample holds about 52,000 clones, roughly three quarters seen once. Germline V gives CDR1 ENHRY, CDR2 SYGVKD. Trimming removed 4 bases from V and 0 bases from J, with 13 bases in between. CDR3 length: 16 residues. The genes are TRBV10-3 and TRBJ1-3; no reliable D call. This clonotype was obtained from a human donor who received a COVID-19 vaccine. The sample consisted of CD4+ T cells from PBMCs cultured with HCoV-OC43 spike peptides, taken before COVID-19 vaccination. Regarding subset: HCoV-OC43 spike overlapping peptide pool stimulation. The CDR3 DNA reads TGTGCCATCAGTGGAGGTGGTCTAGGCTCTGGAAACACCATATATTTT. This translates into CAISGGGLGSGNTIYF.